The 11 T cell receptor beta chains below all came from one sample that was sequenced in a study of shared clonotypes between healthy human individuals. Measured with immunoSEQ multiplex PCR; TCRdb has only the in-frame clones, and not every one. The profile shows hundreds of thousands of clones, approximately 96% of them singletons. Terminally differentiated effector memory CD45RA+ cells were excluded from the naive CD8 cells, which were CD45RO-negative and positively selected for CCR7. What was sequenced was naive CD8+ T cells sorted from blood. The receptors were sampled from a woman aged 25 to 45 in good health.

The chain has TRBV2 and TRBJ2-7; TRBD1 agrees at 9 bases. CDR3 length: 15 residues. After removal of 5 bases from V and 0 bases from J, the junction contained 5 bases not matched to a gene. Germline loops: CDR1 SNHLY, CDR2 FYNNEI. The CDR3, as DNA: TGTGCCAGCAGTTTAGGACAGGGGATCTCCTACGAGCAGTACTTC. Its translation: CASSLGQGISYEQYF.

This chain joins TRBV19 and TRBJ2-1, with D hard to call. Trimming removed 8 bases from V and 2 bases from J, with 7 bases in between. The germline CDR1 and CDR2 sequences are LNHDA and SQIVND (reference sequence). CDR3 length: 12 amino acids. CDR3 region: CASGPAYNEQFF. The CDR3 coding sequence is TGTGCCAGTGGCCCGGCCTACAATGAGCAGTTCTTC.

The V call is TRBV6-1, the J call TRBJ1-1; D gene unclear. The germline V gene encodes CDR1 MNHNS and CDR2 SASEGT. This CDR3 spans 14 amino acids. Trimming cost V 3 bases and J 1 base, with 9 bases left between them. The CDR3 here is CASSEDGSNTEAFF. DNA of the CDR3: TGTGCCAGCAGTGAGGACGGATCGAACACTGAAGCTTTCTTT.

V gene TRBV7-2 combines with J gene TRBJ2-7; a possible D gene is TRBD2 (6 bases). The ends were cut back, 1 base at V and 3 bases at J, with 10 bases in the middle. This CDR3 comprises 14 residues. Germline CDR1 SGHTA, CDR2 FQGNSA. The CDR3 is CASSLGLVFYEQYF. The CDR3 bases are TGTGCCAGCAGCTTAGGACTAGTCTTCTACGAGCAGTACTTC.

The chain joins TRBV7-9 to TRBJ1-1; D gene uncertain. Germline V gene lookup returns CDR1 SEHNR and CDR2 FQNEAQ (reference sequence). This CDR3 has 14 amino acids. V lost 5 bases and J 5 bases, leaving 15 bases between the germline ends. The CDR3 here is CASSPNGVGTEAFF. The CDR3 region has the DNA TGTGCCAGCAGCCCTAACGGGGTCGGGACTGAAGCTTTCTTT.

This sequence joins TRBV29-1 and TRBJ2-3; 11 nucleotides agree with TRBD2. In germline, CDR1 is SQVTM, CDR2 ANQGSEA. This CDR3 has 15 amino acids. J gave up 4 bases and V 7 bases, and 10 bases lay outside the gene matches. CDR3 in DNA: TGCAGCGGCCACCTGACTAGCGGGAACTCAGATACGCAGTATTTT. This encodes CSGHLTSGNSDTQYF.

The chain combines TRBV28 with TRBJ2-7, with D unresolved. V was cut by 1 base and J by 3 bases, with 13 bases left in between. This CDR3 contains 15 residues. Germline lookup yields CDR1 MDHEN and CDR2 SYDVKM. The CDR3 here is CASSLSFSGDYEQYF. The CDR3, as DNA: TGTGCCAGCAGTTTATCGTTTTCTGGGGACTACGAGCAGTACTTC.

The chain links TRBV28 to TRBJ2-2; no definite D call. Germline V lookup: CDR1 MDHEN, CDR2 SYDVKM. The CDR3 sequence is 15 residues long. The V end was cut by 3 bases, the J end by 1 base, with 9 bases between. CDR3 DNA sequence: TGTGCCAGCAGTTTCCCCCGTCAGAACACCGGGGAGCTGTTTTTT. Translation gives CASSFPRQNTGELFF. The full variable domain, with the rest looked up from reference TRBV28 and TRBJ2-2, is DVKVTQSSRYLVKRTGEKVFLECVQDMDHENMFWYRQDPGLGLRLIYFSYDVKMKEKGDIPEGYSVSREKKERFSLILESASTNQTSMYLCASSFPRQNTGELFFGEGSRLTVL.

Turning to this clone: This same CDR3 is encoded by further DNA sequences in the sample. The rearrangement joins TRBV20-1 to TRBJ1-1; the D gene is possibly TRBD1 (5 bases). V lost 0 bases and J lost 7, with 6 bases in between. This CDR3 contains 11 residues. Germline V gene sequence: CDR1 DFQATT, CDR2 SNEGSKA (reference sequence). CDR3 coding DNA: TGCAGTGCTAGAGATGGGGGTGAAGCTTTCTTT. Protein: CSARDGGEAFF.

The gene calls are TRBV27 and TRBJ2-7; 11 bases match TRBD2. The CDR3 sequence is 14 residues long. Germline CDR1 and CDR2: MNHEY and SMNVEV (reference sequence). J lost 3 bases, V lost 7 bases, and 5 bases had no gene match. Written as DNA, the CDR3 is TGTGCCAGCAAGGGACTAGCGGAGAACTACGAGCAGTACTTC. This gives the protein CASKGLAENYEQYF.

This chain links TRBV10-3 with TRBJ1-5; the D is unclear. The V gene lost 3 bases and the J gene lost 0 bases, with 9 bases spanning the gap. This CDR3 has 15 residues. The germline CDR1 and CDR2 sequences are ENHRY and SYGVKD. The CDR3 coding sequence is TGTGCCATCAGTGATCCAGCATATAGCAATCAGCCCCAGCATTTT. This gives the protein CAISDPAYSNQPQHF.